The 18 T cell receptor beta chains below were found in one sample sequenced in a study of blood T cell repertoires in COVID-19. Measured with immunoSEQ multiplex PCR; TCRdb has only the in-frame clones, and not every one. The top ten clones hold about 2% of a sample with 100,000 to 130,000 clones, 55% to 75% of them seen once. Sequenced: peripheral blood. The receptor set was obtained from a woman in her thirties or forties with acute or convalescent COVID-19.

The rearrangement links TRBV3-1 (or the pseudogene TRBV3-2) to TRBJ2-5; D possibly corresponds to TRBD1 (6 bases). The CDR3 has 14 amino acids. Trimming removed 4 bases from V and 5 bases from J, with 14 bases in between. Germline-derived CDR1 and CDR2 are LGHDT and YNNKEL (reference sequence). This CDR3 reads CASSRQGRVETQYF. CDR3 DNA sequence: TGTGCCAGCAGCCGTCAGGGGAGAGTGGAGACCCAGTACTTC.

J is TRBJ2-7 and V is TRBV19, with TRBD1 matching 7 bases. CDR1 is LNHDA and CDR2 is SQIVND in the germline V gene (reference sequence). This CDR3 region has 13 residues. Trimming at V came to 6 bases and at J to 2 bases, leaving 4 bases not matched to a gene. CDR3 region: CASRSGQTYEQYF. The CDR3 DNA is TGTGCCAGTAGATCGGGACAGACCTACGAGCAGTACTTC.

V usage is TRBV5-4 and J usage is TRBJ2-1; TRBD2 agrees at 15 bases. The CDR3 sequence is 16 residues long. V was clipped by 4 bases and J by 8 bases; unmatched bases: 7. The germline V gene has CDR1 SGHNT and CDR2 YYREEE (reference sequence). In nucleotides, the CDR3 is TGTGCCAGCAGCCGGAGAGGGACTAGCGGGGGGTATGAGCAGTTCTTC. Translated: CASSRRGTSGGYEQFF.

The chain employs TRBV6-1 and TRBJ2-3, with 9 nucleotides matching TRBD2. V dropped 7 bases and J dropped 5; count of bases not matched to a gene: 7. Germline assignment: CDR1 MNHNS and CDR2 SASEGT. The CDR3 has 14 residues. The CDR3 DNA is TGTGCCAGCATGGCGGGGGGGCTTAGAGATACGCAGTATTTT. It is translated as CASMAGGLRDTQYF.

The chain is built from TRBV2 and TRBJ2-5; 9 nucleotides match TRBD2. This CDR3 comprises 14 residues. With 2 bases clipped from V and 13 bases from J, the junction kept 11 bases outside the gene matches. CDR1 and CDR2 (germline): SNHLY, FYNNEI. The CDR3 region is CASSERLAGARLYF. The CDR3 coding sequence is TGTGCCAGCAGTGAAAGGTTAGCGGGGGCCCGCTTGTACTTC.

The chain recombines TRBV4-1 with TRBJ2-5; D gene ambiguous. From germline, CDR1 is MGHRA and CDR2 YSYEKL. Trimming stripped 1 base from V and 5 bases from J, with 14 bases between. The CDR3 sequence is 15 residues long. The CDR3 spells CASSQAPGRMETQYF. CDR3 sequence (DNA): TGCGCCAGCAGCCAAGCCCCTGGCCGTATGGAGACCCAGTACTTC.

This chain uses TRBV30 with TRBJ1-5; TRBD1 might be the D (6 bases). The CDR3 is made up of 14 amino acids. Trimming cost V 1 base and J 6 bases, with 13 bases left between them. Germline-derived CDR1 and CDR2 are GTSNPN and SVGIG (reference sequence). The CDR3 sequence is CAWSAQGRSQPQHF. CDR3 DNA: TGTGCCTGGAGTGCACAGGGCAGAAGTCAGCCCCAGCATTTT.

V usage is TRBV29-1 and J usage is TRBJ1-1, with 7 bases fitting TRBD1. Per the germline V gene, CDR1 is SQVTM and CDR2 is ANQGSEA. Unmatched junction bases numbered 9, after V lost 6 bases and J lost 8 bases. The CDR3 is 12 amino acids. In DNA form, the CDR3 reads TGCAGCGTATCCGGAGGGGGCCGGGAAGCTTTCTTT. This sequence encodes CSVSGGGREAFF.

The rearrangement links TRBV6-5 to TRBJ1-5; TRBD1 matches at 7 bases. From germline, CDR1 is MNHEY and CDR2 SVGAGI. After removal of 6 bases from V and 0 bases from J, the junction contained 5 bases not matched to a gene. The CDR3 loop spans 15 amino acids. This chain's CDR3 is CASRLQGFSNQPQHF. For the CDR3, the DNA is TGTGCCAGCAGACTACAGGGGTTTAGCAATCAGCCCCAGCATTTT.

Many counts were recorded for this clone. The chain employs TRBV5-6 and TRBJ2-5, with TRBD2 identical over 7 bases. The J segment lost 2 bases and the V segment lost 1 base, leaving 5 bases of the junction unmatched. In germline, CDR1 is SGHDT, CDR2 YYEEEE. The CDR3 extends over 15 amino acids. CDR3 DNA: TGTGCCAGCAGCTTGCCGGGGACTACACAAGAGACCCAGTACTTC. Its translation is CASSLPGTTQETQYF.

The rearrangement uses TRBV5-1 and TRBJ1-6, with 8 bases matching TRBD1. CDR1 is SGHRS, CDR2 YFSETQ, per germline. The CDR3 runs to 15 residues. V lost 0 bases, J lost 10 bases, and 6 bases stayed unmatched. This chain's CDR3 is CASSLDDRGRSPLHF. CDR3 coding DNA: TGCGCCAGCAGCTTGGATGACAGGGGTCGGTCACCCCTCCACTTT.

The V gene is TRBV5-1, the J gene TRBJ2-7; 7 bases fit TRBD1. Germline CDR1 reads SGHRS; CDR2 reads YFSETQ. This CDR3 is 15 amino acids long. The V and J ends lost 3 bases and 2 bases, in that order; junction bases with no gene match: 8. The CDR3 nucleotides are TGCGCCAGCAGCTCCCAGGGACAGTCAGCCTACGAGCAGTACTTC. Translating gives CASSSQGQSAYEQYF.

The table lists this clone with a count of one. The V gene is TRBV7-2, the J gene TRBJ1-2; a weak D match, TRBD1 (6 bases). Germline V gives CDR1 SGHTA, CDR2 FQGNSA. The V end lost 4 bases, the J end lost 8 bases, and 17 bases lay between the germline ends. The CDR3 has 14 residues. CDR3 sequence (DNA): TGTGCCAGCAGCTCGGATAACAGGGCGGACGGCTACACCTTC. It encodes CASSSDNRADGYTF.

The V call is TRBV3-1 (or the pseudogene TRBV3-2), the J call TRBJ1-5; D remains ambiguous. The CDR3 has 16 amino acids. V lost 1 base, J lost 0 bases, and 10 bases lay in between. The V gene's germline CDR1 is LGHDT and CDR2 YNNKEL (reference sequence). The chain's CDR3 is CASSQGPGHSNQPQHF. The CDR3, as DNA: TGTGCCAGCAGCCAAGGGCCAGGCCATAGCAATCAGCCCCAGCATTTT.

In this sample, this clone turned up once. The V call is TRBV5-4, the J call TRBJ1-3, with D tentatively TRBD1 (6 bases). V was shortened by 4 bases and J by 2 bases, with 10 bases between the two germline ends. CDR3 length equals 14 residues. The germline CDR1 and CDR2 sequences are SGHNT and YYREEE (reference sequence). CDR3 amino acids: CASSLKGAGNTIYF. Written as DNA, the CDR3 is TGTGCCAGCAGCCTAAAGGGGGCTGGAAACACCATATATTTT.

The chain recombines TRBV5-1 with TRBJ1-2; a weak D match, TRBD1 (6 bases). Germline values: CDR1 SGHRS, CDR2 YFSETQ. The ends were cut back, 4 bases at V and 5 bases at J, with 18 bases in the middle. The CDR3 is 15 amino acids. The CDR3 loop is CASSPGTSTTYGYTF. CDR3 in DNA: TGCGCCAGCAGCCCCGGGACATCGACCACTTATGGCTACACCTTC. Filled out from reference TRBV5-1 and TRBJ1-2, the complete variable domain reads KAGVTQTPRYLIKTRGQQVTLSCSPISGHRSVSWYQQTPGQGLQFLFEYFSETQRNKGNFPGRFSGRQFSNSRSEMNVSTLELGDSALYLCASSPGTSTTYGYTFGSGTRLTVV.

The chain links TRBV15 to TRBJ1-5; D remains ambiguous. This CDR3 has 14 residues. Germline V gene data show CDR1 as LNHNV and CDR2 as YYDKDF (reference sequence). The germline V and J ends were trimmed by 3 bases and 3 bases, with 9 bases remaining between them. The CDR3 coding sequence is TGTGCCACCAGCAGGCAACGACTCAATCAGCCCCAGCATTTT. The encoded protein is CATSRQRLNQPQHF.

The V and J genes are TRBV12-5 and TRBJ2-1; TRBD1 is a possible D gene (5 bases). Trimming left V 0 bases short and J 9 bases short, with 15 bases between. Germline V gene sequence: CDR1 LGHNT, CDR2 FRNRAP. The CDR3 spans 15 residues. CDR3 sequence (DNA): TGTGCTAGTGGTTTGGTACGGCAGGGCCACGGTGAGCAGTTCTTC. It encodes CASGLVRQGHGEQFF.